The text below deals with one T cell receptor (beta chain). The antigen is not known. These data belong to a study of cytomegalovirus exposure and HLA in healthy donors. The PCR contained 60 Vbeta and 13 Jbeta primers. The data were produced by immunoSEQ multiplex PCR, yet TCRdb's version contains in-frame clones alone and is incomplete. The sample comprises roughly 100,000 clones, 60% to 80% of which are singletons, and roughly 5% rests with the top ten. CDR3 size: 14 residues. The V and J ends lost 1 base and 0 bases respectively, with 7 bases between them. Germline CDR1 SGHTA, CDR2 FQGNSA. Study-wide results and limits: It was likely that a cluster of highly shared sequence variants was a sequencing artifact. Specificity for CMV antigens was confirmed in vitro for a few of the CMV-associated chains. Altogether, 164 TCR beta chains were recorded as cytomegalovirus-associated.

The chain uses TRBV7-2 and TRBJ2-7; D uncertain. Sequencing was carried out using PBMCs. The sequence derives from a man between 60 and 70 years old in good health and CMV-seropositive. This CDR3 is CASSLGTVSYEQYF. In nucleotides, the CDR3 is TGTGCCAGCAGCTTAGGAACAGTCTCCTACGAGCAGTACTTC.